The 14 T cell receptor beta chains listed next were all sequenced from one sample in a study of shared clonotypes between healthy human individuals. Sequencing was performed with immunoSEQ multiplex PCR; in TCRdb, only in-frame clones are kept and a portion is missing. In the table there are under 300,000 clones, 50% to 80% of which are singletons. The material sequenced was memory CD4+ T cells sorted from blood. Subset meaning: CD45RA-negative fraction. The source of these receptors is a man aged 25-45 years in good health.

This clone was seen only a few times. V usage is TRBV27 and J usage is TRBJ2-3; weak D call: TRBD2 (6 bases). The CDR3 sequence is 14 residues long. Germline V CDR1 and CDR2: MNHEY, SMNVEV (reference sequence). Deletions cut 9 bases from V and 2 bases from J, with 15 bases between. In nucleotides, the CDR3 is TGTGCCAGTAGAAGCGGGCCCCACACAGATACGCAGTATTTT. As protein: CASRSGPHTDTQYF.

This clone occurred a few times. The V gene is TRBV28, the J gene TRBJ1-5; TRBD1 aligns across 10 bases. The trim removed 8 bases at V and 8 bases at J, leaving 6 bases unmatched. This CDR3 spans 13 amino acids. Germline V gene sequence: CDR1 MDHEN, CDR2 SYDVKM. The DNA of the CDR3 is TGTGCCAGCGGAGGACAGGGGGTAAAGCCCCAGCATTTT. Its translation is CASGGQGVKPQHF.

The rearrangement uses TRBV2 and TRBJ2-2, with D uncertain. V shed 6 bases and J shed 3 bases, with 5 bases lying between them. CDR1 SNHLY and CDR2 FYNNEI come from the germline V gene. The CDR3 runs to 12 residues. The CDR3 sequence is CASRIDTGELFF. The CDR3 region has the DNA TGTGCCAGCAGGATAGACACCGGGGAGCTGTTTTTT.

V usage is TRBV7-2 and J usage is TRBJ2-5; 8 nucleotides match TRBD2. This CDR3 has 15 residues. The ends lost 2 bases at V and 5 bases at J; junction bases unmatched: 7. Per germline, CDR1 SGHTA and CDR2 FQGNSA. In DNA, the CDR3 is TGTGCCAGCAGCTTAATGAGCGGGAGTCCGGAGACCCAGTACTTC. This gives the protein CASSLMSGSPETQYF.

This clone has only a few counts. This chain uses TRBV7-8 with TRBJ1-5; no clear D gene. Germline CDR1 reads SGHVS; CDR2 reads FQNEAQ. The CDR3 length is 14 residues. The V end was cut by 1 base, the J end by 3 bases, with 7 bases between. The CDR3 spells CASSLGGYNQPQHF. CDR3 bases: TGTGCCAGCAGCTTAGGGGGATACAATCAGCCCCAGCATTTT.

The sample holds a few counts of this clone. The chain is built from TRBV6-1 and TRBJ2-7; TRBD1 is a possible D gene (6 bases). V lost 9 bases to trimming and J lost 0 bases, with 15 bases between them. The CDR3 has 14 amino acids. Germline CDR1 MNHNS, CDR2 SASEGT. Here the CDR3 DNA reads TGTGCCAGTCGAACAGGGCAGCACTCCTACGAGCAGTACTTC. Residues: CASRTGQHSYEQYF.

There are a few counts of this clone. The rearrangement joins TRBV19 to TRBJ2-1; 9 nucleotides agree with TRBD2. This CDR3 region has 17 residues. Germline CDR1 is LNHDA and CDR2 is SQIVND (reference sequence). V lost 6 bases to trimming and J lost 0 bases; unmatched junction nucleotides: 9. CDR3 sequence (DNA): TGTGCCAGTAGAGGGCTAGCGGGATCGAGCTCCTACAATGAGCAGTTCTTC. Protein product: CASRGLAGSSSYNEQFF.

For this clone: Relative to the germline gene, one junction end is altered; a read error may explain this. The same CDR3 is also encoded by other DNA sequences in this sample. The chain employs TRBV27 and TRBJ2-3, with TRBD1 as a possible D gene (6 bases). This CDR3 region has 17 residues. Germline CDR1 reads MNHEY; CDR2 reads SMNVEV (reference sequence). The CDR3 coding sequence is TGTGCCAGTAGTTTATACGGCAGGGGCTCTAGCACAGATACGCAGTATTTT. This encodes CASSLYGRGSSTDTQYF.

This chain uses TRBV5-4 with TRBJ1-5; no clear D gene. The CDR3 covers 9 residues. Germline V gives CDR1 SGHNT, CDR2 YYREEE (reference sequence). Trimming left V 10 bases short and J 10 bases short, with 9 bases between. CDR3 nucleotides: TGTGCCCCCTTCCCCCCCCAGCATTTT. Translation: CAPFPPQHF.

The genes are TRBV6-1 and TRBJ2-3, with D unresolved. CDR3 length equals 12 residues. Deletions cut 10 bases from V and 0 bases from J, with 8 bases between. CDR1 and CDR2 (germline): MNHNS, SASEGT. CDR3 protein: CANSNSTDTQYF. Written as DNA, the CDR3 is TGTGCCAACTCAAATAGCACAGATACGCAGTATTTT.

The J gene is TRBJ2-1, the V gene TRBV7-2; 11 bases match TRBD2. In germline, CDR1 is SGHTA, CDR2 FQGNSA. The CDR3 has 14 amino acids. The J segment lost 3 bases and the V segment lost 5 bases, leaving 0 bases of the junction unmatched. CDR3 loop: CASSGLAGYNEQFF. CDR3 DNA sequence: TGTGCCAGCAGCGGACTAGCGGGCTACAATGAGCAGTTCTTC.

The chain employs TRBV5-5 and TRBJ2-5, with 9 bases matching TRBD1. The CDR3 has 15 amino acids. Germline-derived CDR1 and CDR2 are SGHKS and YYEKEE (reference sequence). The J segment lost 2 bases and the V segment lost 3 bases, leaving 5 bases of the junction unmatched. The CDR3 nucleotides are TGTGCCAGCAGCTACCTCGGGACAGGGCAAGAGACCCAGTACTTC. This encodes CASSYLGTGQETQYF.

This clone is a singleton in its sample. The V and J genes are TRBV9 and TRBJ2-4; 10 nucleotides line up with TRBD2. The V gene end was trimmed by 3 bases and the J gene end by 7 bases; junction bases not matched to a gene: 13. Germline loops: CDR1 SGDLS, CDR2 YYNGEE. CDR3 length equals 17 residues. Written as DNA, the CDR3 is TGTGCCAGCAGCGCAGAACTAGCTAGCGGGAGAACCAACATTCAGTACTTC. As protein: CASSAELASGRTNIQYF.

The rearrangement uses TRBV5-6 and TRBJ2-2; 10 bases fit TRBD1. From germline, CDR1 is SGHDT and CDR2 YYEEEE. V shed 4 bases, J shed 1 base, and the junction held 7 bases outside the gene matches. The CDR3 is 17 amino acids. CDR3 region: CASSPRDRGLNTGELFF. CDR3 nucleotide sequence: TGTGCCAGCAGCCCCAGGGACAGGGGACTGAACACCGGGGAGCTGTTTTTT.